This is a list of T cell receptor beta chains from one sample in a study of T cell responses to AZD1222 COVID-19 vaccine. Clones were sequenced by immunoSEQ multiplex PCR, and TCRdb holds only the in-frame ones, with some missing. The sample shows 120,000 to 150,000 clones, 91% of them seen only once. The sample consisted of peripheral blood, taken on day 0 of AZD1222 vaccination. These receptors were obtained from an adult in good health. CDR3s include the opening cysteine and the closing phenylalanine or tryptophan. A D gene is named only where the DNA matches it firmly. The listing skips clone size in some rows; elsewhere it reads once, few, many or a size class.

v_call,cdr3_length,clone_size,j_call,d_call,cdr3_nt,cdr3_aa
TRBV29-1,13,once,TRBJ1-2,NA,TGCAGCGTTGCGTCGTCAGGGAACTATGGCTACACCTTC,CSVASSGNYGYTF
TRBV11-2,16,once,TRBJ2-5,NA,TGTGCCAGCAGCTTGTGGGGGCAGGGATGGCAAGAGACCCAGTACTTC,CASSLWGQGWQETQYF
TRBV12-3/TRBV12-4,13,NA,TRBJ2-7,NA,TGTGCCAGCAGGGTGACAGGGAGGTACGAGCAGTACTTC,CASRVTGRYEQYF
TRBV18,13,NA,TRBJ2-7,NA,TGTGCCAGCTCTGTCCTTGGTCCCTACGAGCAGTACTTC,CASSVLGPYEQYF
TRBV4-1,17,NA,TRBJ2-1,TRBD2,TGCGCCAGCAGCCAAGGGAGGCGGGAGTGGGGTTACAATGAGCAGTTCTTC,CASSQGRREWGYNEQFF
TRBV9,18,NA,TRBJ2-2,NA,TGTGCCAGCAGCGTAGGTGGTCCCACCGACAGGTACACCGGGGAGCTGTTTTTT,CASSVGGPTDRYTGELFF
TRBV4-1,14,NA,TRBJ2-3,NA,TGCGCCAGCAGCCTCCTCGGTAGGCTGGATACGCAGTATTTT,CASSLLGRLDTQYF
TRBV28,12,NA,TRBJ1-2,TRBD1,TGTGCCAGCAGTCTCGGGACAGCCCAATGCGCCTTC,CASSLGTAQCAF
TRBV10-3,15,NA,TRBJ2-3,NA,TGTGCCACCTTAGGAGGGGCCCGGAACACAGATACGCAGTATTTT,CATLGGARNTDTQYF
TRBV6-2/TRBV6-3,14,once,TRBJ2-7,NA,TGTGCCAGCAGTCGTGTCCCTATCTCCTACGAGCAGTACTTC,CASSRVPISYEQYF
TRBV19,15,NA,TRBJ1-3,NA,TGTGCCAGTAGTATGAAACCCATCTCTGGAAACACCATATATTTT,CASSMKPISGNTIYF
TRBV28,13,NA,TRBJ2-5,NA,TGTGCCAGCACCATTTGGGGGTCGGAGACCCAGTACTTC,CASTIWGSETQYF
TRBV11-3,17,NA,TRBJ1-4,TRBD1,TGTGCCAGCAGCCCGACCGGCAGGGGGCTACCTAATGAAAAACTGTTTTTT,CASSPTGRGLPNEKLFF
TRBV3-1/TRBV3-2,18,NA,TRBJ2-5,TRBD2,TGTGCCAGCAGCCGCACGGGACTAGCGGGAGGGCCTCGGGAGACCCAGTACTTC,CASSRTGLAGGPRETQYF
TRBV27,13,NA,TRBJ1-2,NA,TGTGCCACCTCAATCACGGCTGGCTATGGCTACACCTTC,CATSITAGYGYTF
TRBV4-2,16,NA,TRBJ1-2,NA,TGTGCCAGCAGCCAAGGAATGACAGCTCGTAACTATGGCTACACCTTC,CASSQGMTARNYGYTF
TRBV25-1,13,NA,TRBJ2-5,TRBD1,TGTGCCAGCGGAACAGGGGACCAAGAGACCCAGTACTTC,CASGTGDQETQYF
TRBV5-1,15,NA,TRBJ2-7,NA,TGCGCCAGCAGCTTGGATGGCGGGGCAGCCTACGAGCAGTACTTC,CASSLDGGAAYEQYF
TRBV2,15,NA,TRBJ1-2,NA,TGTGCCAGCAGTGAATCCTTGGGGGGCTCCTATGGCTACACCTTC,CASSESLGGSYGYTF
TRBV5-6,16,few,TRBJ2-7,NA,TGTGCCAGCAGCCCTCCCCGCATGGGGTCCTCCTACGAGCAGTACTTC,CASSPPRMGSSYEQYF
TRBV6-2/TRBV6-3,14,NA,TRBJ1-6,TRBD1,TGTGCCAGCAGCCGGGGGGACAGCAATTCACCCCTCCACTTT,CASSRGDSNSPLHF
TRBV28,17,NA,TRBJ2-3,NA,TGTGCCAGCAGTGGTTTTCGGACTGTCGAAAGCCGTGATACGCAGTATTTT,CASSGFRTVESRDTQYF
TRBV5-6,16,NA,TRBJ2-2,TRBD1,TGTGCCAGCAGCTTGGGAGGGGGCCCTAACACCGGGGAGCTGTTTTTT,CASSLGGGPNTGELFF
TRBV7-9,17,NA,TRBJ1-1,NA,TGTGCCAGCAGCTTAGGCCCCGTGATTTCGTCGAACACTGAAGCTTTCTTT,CASSLGPVISSNTEAFF
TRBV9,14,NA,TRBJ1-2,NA,TGTGCCAGCAGCGTAGTGGCCAGTAACTATGGCTACACCTTC,CASSVVASNYGYTF
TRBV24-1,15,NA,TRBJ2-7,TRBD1,TGTGCCACCAGTGACCCTAGACAGGGCGCCTACGAGCAGTACTTC,CATSDPRQGAYEQYF
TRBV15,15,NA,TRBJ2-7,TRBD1,TGTGCCACCAGCAGGTCCGGGACAGGCTCCTACGAGCAGTACTTC,CATSRSGTGSYEQYF
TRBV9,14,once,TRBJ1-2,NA,TGTGCCAGCAGCTTTGAGGGGGCTAACTATGGCTACACCTTC,CASSFEGANYGYTF
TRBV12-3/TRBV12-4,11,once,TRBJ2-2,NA,TGTGCCAGCAGTCGCACCGGGGAGCTGTTTTTT,CASSRTGELFF
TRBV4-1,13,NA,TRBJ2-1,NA,TGCGCCAGCAGCCAAAAAGAGTCTAGCCTGCAGTTCTTC,CASSQKESSLQFF
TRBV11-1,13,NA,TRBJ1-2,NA,TGTGCCAGCAGCTTCGGGCAGGGGTATGGCTACACCTTC,CASSFGQGYGYTF
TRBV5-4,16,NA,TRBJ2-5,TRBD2,TGTGCCAGCAGCTTGGGGACTAGCGGGGGCCAAGAGACCCAGTACTTC,CASSLGTSGGQETQYF
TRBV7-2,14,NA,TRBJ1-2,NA,TGTGCCAGCAGCTTAGACGGGGCCTCCTATGGCTACACCTTC,CASSLDGASYGYTF
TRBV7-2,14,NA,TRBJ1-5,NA,TGTGCCAGCAGCCTGAACAGGGTTAATCAGCCCCAGCATTTT,CASSLNRVNQPQHF
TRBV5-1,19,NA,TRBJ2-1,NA,TGCGCCAGCAGCTTCGGGGGGGACAGGACGCCTAGCTCCTACAATGAGCAGTTCTTC,CASSFGGDRTPSSYNEQFF
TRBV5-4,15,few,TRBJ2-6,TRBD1,TGTGCCAGCAGACCCAGGGGGACTGGGGCCAACGTCCTGACTTTC,CASRPRGTGANVLTF
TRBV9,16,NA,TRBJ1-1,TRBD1,TGTGCCAGCAGCGTGCGGGACAGGGCTGTCGGCACTGAAGCTTTCTTT,CASSVRDRAVGTEAFF
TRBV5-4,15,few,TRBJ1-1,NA,TGTGCCAGCAGCTCGCCCCCGACAGGGAACACTGAAGCTTTCTTT,CASSSPPTGNTEAFF
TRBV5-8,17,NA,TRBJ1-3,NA,TGTGCCAGCAGCTTATCTTTGACGGGGACCTCTGGAAACACCATATATTTT,CASSLSLTGTSGNTIYF
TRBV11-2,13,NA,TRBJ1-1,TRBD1,TGTGCCAGCAGCTGGGACAGGGTAACTGAAGCTTTCTTT,CASSWDRVTEAFF
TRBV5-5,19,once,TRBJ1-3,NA,TGTGCCAGCAGCTCCAGGCCCCCGGGGCTCACCCTCTCTGGAAACACCATATATTTT,CASSSRPPGLTLSGNTIYF
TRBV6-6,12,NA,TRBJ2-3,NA,TGTGCCAGCAGCCCACTTGCAGATACGCAGTATTTT,CASSPLADTQYF
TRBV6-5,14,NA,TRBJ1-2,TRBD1,TGTGCCAGCAGCCCCACAGGGGCAGTCTATGGCTACACCTTC,CASSPTGAVYGYTF
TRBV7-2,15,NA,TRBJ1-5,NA,TGTGCCAGCAGCTTAGCCGGGAGGGGGAATCAGCCCCAGCATTTT,CASSLAGRGNQPQHF
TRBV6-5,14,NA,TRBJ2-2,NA,TGTGCCAGCAGTTACCGGGCAGCCACCGGGGAGCTGTTTTTT,CASSYRAATGELFF
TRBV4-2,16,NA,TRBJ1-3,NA,TGTGCCAGCAGCCAAGTAGGGGGGAGCTCTGGAAACACCATATATTTT,CASSQVGGSSGNTIYF
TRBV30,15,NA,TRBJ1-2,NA,TGTGCCTGGGGAACCGGGGGACCCCCTTACTATGGCTACACCTTC,CAWGTGGPPYYGYTF